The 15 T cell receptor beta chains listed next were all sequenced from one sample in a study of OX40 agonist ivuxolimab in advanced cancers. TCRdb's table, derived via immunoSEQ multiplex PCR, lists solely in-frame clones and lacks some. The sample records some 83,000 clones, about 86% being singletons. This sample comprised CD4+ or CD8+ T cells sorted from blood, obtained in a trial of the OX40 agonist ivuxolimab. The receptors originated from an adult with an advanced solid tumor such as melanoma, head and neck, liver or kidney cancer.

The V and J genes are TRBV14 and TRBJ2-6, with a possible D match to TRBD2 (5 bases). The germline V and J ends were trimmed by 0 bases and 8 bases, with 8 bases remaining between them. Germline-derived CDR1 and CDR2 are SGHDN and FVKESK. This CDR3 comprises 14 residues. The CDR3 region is CASSQDFGTNVLTF. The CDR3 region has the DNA TGTGCCAGCAGCCAAGATTTCGGGACCAACGTCCTGACTTTC.

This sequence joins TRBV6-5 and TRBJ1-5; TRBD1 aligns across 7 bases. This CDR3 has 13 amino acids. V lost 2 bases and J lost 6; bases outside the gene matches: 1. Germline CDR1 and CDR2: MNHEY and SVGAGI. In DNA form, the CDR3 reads TGTGCCAGCAGTTACGACAGGGCTCAGCCCCAGCATTTT. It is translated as CASSYDRAQPQHF.

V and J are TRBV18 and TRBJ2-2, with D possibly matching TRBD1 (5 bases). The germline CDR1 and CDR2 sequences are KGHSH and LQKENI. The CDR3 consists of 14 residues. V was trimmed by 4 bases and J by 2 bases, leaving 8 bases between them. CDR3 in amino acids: CASSLQGNTGELFF. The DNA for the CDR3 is TGTGCCAGCTCACTCCAGGGAAACACCGGGGAGCTGTTTTTT.

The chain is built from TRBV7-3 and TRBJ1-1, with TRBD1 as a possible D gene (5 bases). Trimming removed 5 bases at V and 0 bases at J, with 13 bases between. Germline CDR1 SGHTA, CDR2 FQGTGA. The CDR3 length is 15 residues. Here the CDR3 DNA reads TGTGCCAGCAGCCAATCGGGGGGAGTGAACACTGAAGCTTTCTTT. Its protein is CASSQSGGVNTEAFF.

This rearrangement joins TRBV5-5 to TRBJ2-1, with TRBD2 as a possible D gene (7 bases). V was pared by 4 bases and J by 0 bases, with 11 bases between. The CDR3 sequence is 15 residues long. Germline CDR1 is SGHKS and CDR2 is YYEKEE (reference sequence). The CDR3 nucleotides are TGTGCCAGCAGCAGGGAGGGGGGCTCCTACAATGAGCAGTTCTTC. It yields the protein CASSREGGSYNEQFF.

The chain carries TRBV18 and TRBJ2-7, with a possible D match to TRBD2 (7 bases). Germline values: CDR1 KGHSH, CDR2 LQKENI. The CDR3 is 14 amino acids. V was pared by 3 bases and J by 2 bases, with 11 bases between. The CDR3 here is CASSPGGGAYEQYF. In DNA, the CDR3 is TGTGCCAGCTCACCTGGAGGGGGGGCCTACGAGCAGTACTTC. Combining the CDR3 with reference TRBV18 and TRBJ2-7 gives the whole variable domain NAGVMQNPRHLVRRRGQEARLRCSPMKGHSHVYWYRQLPEEGLKFMVYLQKENIIDESGMPKERFSAEFPKEGPSILRIQQVVRGDSAAYFCASSPGGGAYEQYFGPGTRLTVT.

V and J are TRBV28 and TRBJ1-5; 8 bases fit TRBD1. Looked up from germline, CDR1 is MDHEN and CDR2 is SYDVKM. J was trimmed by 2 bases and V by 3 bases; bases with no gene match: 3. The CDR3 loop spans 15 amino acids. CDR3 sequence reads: CASSFSRGRNQPQHF. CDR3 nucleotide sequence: TGTGCCAGCAGTTTCAGCAGGGGGCGCAATCAGCCCCAGCATTTT.

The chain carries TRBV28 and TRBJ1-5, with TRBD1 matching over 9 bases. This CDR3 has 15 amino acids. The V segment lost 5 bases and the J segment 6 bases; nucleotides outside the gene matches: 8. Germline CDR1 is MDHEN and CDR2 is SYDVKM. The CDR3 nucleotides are TGTGCCAGCAGTGGGGGGACAGGGTGGGGTCAGCCCCAGCATTTT. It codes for CASSGGTGWGQPQHF. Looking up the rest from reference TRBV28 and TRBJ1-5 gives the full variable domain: DVKVTQSSRYLVKRTGEKVFLECVQDMDHENMFWYRQDPGLGLRLIYFSYDVKMKEKGDIPEGYSVSREKKERFSLILESASTNQTSMYLCASSGGTGWGQPQHFGDGTRLSIL.

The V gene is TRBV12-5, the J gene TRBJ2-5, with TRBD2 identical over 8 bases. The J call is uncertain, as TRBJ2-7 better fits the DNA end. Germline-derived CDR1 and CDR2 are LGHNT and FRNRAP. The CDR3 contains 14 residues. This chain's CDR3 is CASGLAAGGYEQYF. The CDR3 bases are TGTGCTAGTGGTTTGGCGGCGGGGGGCTACGAGCAGTACTTC.

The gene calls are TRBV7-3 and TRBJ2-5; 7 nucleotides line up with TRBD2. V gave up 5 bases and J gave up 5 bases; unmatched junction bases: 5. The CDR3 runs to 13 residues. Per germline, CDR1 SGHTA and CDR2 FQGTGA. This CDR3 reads CASSPREEETQYF. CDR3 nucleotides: TGTGCCAGCAGCCCACGGGAGGAGGAGACCCAGTACTTC.

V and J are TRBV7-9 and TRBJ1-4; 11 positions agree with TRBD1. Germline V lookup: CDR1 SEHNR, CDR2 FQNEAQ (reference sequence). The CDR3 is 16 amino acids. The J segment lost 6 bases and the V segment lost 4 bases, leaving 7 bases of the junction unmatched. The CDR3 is CASSSDRGRGDEKLFF. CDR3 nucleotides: TGTGCCAGCAGCTCGGACAGGGGGCGGGGAGATGAAAAACTGTTTTTT.

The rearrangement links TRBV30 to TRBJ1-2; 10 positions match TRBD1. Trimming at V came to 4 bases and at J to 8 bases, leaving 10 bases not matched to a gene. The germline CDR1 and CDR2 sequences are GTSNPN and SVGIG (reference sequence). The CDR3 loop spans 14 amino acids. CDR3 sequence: CAWNGQGVARGYTF. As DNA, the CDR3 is TGTGCCTGGAACGGACAGGGGGTCGCTAGGGGCTACACCTTC. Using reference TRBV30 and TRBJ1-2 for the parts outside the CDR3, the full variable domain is SQTIHQWPATLVQPVGSPLSLECTVEGTSNPNLYWYRQAAGRGLQLLFYSVGIGQISSEVPQNLSASRPQDRQFILSSKKLLLSDSGFYLCAWNGQGVARGYTFGSGTRLTVV.

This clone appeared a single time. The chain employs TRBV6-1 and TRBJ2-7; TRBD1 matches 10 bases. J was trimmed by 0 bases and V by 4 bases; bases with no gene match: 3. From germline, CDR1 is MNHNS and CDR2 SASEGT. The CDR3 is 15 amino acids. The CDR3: CASSGRDRGSYEQYF. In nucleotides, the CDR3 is TGTGCCAGCAGTGGTCGGGACAGGGGCTCCTACGAGCAGTACTTC.

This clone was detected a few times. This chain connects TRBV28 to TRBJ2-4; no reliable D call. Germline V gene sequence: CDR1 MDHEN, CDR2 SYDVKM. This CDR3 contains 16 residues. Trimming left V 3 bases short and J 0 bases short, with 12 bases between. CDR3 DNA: TGTGCCAGCAGTTTGGGCGGACGGCTAGCCAAAAACATTCAGTACTTC. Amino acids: CASSLGGRLAKNIQYF.

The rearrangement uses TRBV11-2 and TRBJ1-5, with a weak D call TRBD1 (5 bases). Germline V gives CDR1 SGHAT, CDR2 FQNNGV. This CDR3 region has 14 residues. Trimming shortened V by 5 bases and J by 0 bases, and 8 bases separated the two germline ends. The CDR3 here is CASSPGHSNQPQHF. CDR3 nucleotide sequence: TGTGCCAGCAGCCCTGGACATAGCAATCAGCCCCAGCATTTT.